This T cell receptor beta chain was profiled in a study of blood T cell repertoires in COVID-19 (TCRdb year 2020). Regarding the complete study: Samples from collaborators originated in the United States, Italy and Spain and spanned both the acute and convalescent phases of COVID-19. Where available, HLA class I and class II types were taken from metadata supplied by the sample provider and were not determined by assay-based typing. The samples were drawn from two sources: the first 160 participants of the ongoing ImmuneRACE study, and approximately 1,300 subjects contributed by 6 global collaborators. A freely available public database, intended as a resource for researchers studying the immune response to SARS-CoV-2, is where the repertoires were released. The material from the prospective study consisted of cDNA or gDNA derived from T cells, B-cell-depleted T cells, or PBMCs. Nearly every sample came with metadata listing a de-identified subject ID, COVID-19 status, age in years and sex. The dataset comprised deeply sampled blood TCRbeta repertoires from subjects exposed to, actively infected with, or recovered from COVID-19.

TCRbeta CDR3 regions were amplified from genomic DNA using the immunoSEQ Assay, a bias-controlled multiplex PCR. The source study handled its data this way. Within the assay, amplification of reference gene primers was used to estimate how many nucleated cells each sample contained. To quantify the absolute abundance of each unique TCRbeta CDR3 rearrangement, sequence reads were collapsed and filtered. For each sample, productive Simpson clonality was calculated as the square root of Simpson's diversity index over productive rearrangements. This is the immuneACCESS table as TCRdb keeps it, with only in-frame sequences that have V and J called. A part of the clones is gone; compared with another copy, unresolved V genes explain less than half, and the rest is unexplained. That table furnishes V, J and clone size, whereas the DNA furnished D and trimming. The sample contains tens of thousands of clones, 82% of them found a single time. 14% of the sample lies in the top ten.

Overall results and qualifications from the work: The quantity of clinical and demographic metadata differed by source and by participant and was supplied without curation.

About this clone: Its recognized antigen is unknown. No per-base quality is available; no much larger clone lies one base away.

Each collaborating institution followed its own protocols to collect whole blood in K2EDTA tubes. For TCRbeta analysis, collaborators shipped samples in one of three forms: frozen whole blood, isolated PBMCs, or DNA extracted from either of those sample types. The CDR3 covers 13 residues, taking in both the cysteine and the phenylalanine. The retained sequence is limited to the CDR3, 39 bases, with the frame set at the first base. Looking up the germline V gene yields CDR1 SGHVS and CDR2 FQNEAQ. The junction shows trimming of 8 bases on V and 6 bases on J, plus 11 bases between the germline ends. The specimen was peripheral blood. The V gene is TRBV7-8 and the J gene is TRBJ1-6; the D segment could be TRBD1, given 5 matching bases. The sequence derives from a human donor in a cohort sampled during active COVID-19. The CDR3 amino acid sequence is: CASATGANSPLHF. The DNA sequence reads TGTGCCAGCGCTACAGGAGCTAATTCACCCCTCCACTTT.